One and the same sample provided the 6 T cell receptor beta chains below, sequenced in a study of blood T cell repertoires in COVID-19. Produced via immunoSEQ multiplex PCR; TCRdb's table is partial and in-frame only. The repertoire includes a few hundred thousand clones, 75% to 85% of them detected once, and 6% to 9.5% sits in the top ten. Sequences were obtained from peripheral blood. These TCRs come from a woman between 50 and 59 years old with acute or convalescent COVID-19.

The genes are TRBV18 and TRBJ2-1, with 7 positions matching TRBD1. The V and J ends lost 4 bases and 8 bases, in that order; junction bases with no gene match: 11. Germline V lookup: CDR1 KGHSH, CDR2 LQKENI. This CDR3 has 15 amino acids. CDR3 region: CASSLGRQGTDEQFF. Here the CDR3 DNA reads TGTGCCAGCTCACTAGGAAGACAGGGTACCGATGAGCAGTTCTTC.

The genes are TRBV5-1 and TRBJ1-1; TRBD1 agrees at 9 bases. The V segment lost 3 bases and the J segment 4 bases; nucleotides outside the gene matches: 7. This CDR3 has 15 residues. The V gene's germline CDR1 is SGHRS and CDR2 YFSETQ. The CDR3 sequence: CASSSPGQGITEAFF. CDR3 nucleotides: TGCGCCAGCAGCTCGCCGGGACAGGGTATCACTGAAGCTTTCTTT. The whole variable domain, remainder taken from reference TRBV5-1 and TRBJ1-1, is KAGVTQTPRYLIKTRGQQVTLSCSPISGHRSVSWYQQTPGQGLQFLFEYFSETQRNKGNFPGRFSGRQFSNSRSEMNVSTLELGDSALYLCASSSPGQGITEAFFGQGTRLTVV.

This chain joins TRBV12-3 or TRBV12-4 and TRBJ1-5; no firm D call. V lost 1 base and J 2 bases, leaving 3 bases between the germline ends. This CDR3 region has 13 residues. CDR3: CASSLERNQPQHF. CDR3 DNA sequence: TGTGCCAGCAGTTTAGAGCGCAATCAGCCCCAGCATTTT.

The count of this clone is one. The chain uses TRBV3-1 (or the pseudogene TRBV3-2) and TRBJ2-5, with TRBD2 matching 9 bases. The V segment lost 4 bases and the J segment 1 base; nucleotides outside the gene matches: 4. The CDR3 contains 15 residues. Germline lookup yields CDR1 LGHDT and CDR2 YNNKEL (reference sequence). The CDR3 reads CASSPMTSGQETQYF. For the CDR3, the DNA is TGTGCCAGCAGCCCCATGACTAGCGGCCAAGAGACCCAGTACTTC.

The rearrangement uses TRBV4-2 and TRBJ2-1; the match to TRBD2 covers 13 bases. Germline CDR1 reads LGHNA; CDR2 reads YNFKEQ. The CDR3 totals 16 residues. The V gene end was trimmed by 5 bases and the J gene end by 7 bases; junction bases not matched to a gene: 8. The CDR3 DNA reads TGTGCCAGCAGCAACGGACTAGCGGGAGCGGGAAATGAGCAGTTCTTC. Translating it yields CASSNGLAGAGNEQFF.

This chain joins TRBV10-3 and TRBJ1-1, with 9 bases identical to TRBD1. V trimming: 6 bases; J trimming: 1 base; junction bases outside the gene matches: 3. The CDR3 is 14 residues long. Germline V gene lookup returns CDR1 ENHRY and CDR2 SYGVKD. The CDR3 loop is CAISGQGPNTEAFF. The DNA of the CDR3 is TGTGCCATCAGCGGACAGGGGCCGAACACTGAAGCTTTCTTT.